The following is a T cell receptor beta chain sequence with its context. The data stem from a study of blood T cells in healthy people across ages. This CDR3 comprises 14 residues. Between the trimmed V and J ends, which lost 0 bases and 9 bases, there was a span of 12 bases. Germline V lookup: CDR1 SGHDN, CDR2 FVKESK. PCR was performed a second time for about 6 to 11 cycles using a sample-barcoded 5' primer and a J-beta primer mix. TCRdb analysed the 5' RACE reads with MiXCR anew, one entry per CDR3 protein. This table has about 1.4 million distinct CDR3 sequences, approximately 60% appearing once. Sequencing input: blood. The gene calls are TRBV14 and TRBJ2-4, with D perhaps matching TRBD2 (5 bases). The sequence came from a man younger than 30 in good health. The CDR3 nucleotides are TGTGCCAGCAGCCAAGACCCCCGGGCGGGCATTCAGTACTTC. Encoded protein: CASSQDPRAGIQYF. The full variable domain, its missing parts supplied by reference TRBV14 and TRBJ2-4, is EAGVTQFPSHSVIEKGQTVTLRCDPISGHDNLYWYRRVMGKEIKFLLHFVKESKQDESGMPNNRFLAERTGGTYSTLKVQPAELEDSGVYFCASSQDPRAGIQYFGAGTRLSVL.